This TCR beta chain was observed in a study of control samples from healthy donors and cancer patients. The data were produced by immunoSEQ multiplex PCR, yet TCRdb's version contains in-frame clones alone and is incomplete. The table shows fewer than 85,000 clones, with 91% occurring only once. Germline V gene lookup returns CDR1 SGHVS and CDR2 FQNEAQ. The ends were cut back, 2 bases at V and 5 bases at J, with 6 bases in the middle. This CDR3 spans 13 amino acids. The chain combines TRBV7-8 with TRBJ1-4; no firm D call. The receptor was isolated from a man aged 25 to 45 in good health. The specimen sequenced was blood. The DNA for the CDR3 is TGTGCCAGCAGCTTAAGGACCAATGAAAAACTGTTTTTT. Amino acids: CASSLRTNEKLFF.